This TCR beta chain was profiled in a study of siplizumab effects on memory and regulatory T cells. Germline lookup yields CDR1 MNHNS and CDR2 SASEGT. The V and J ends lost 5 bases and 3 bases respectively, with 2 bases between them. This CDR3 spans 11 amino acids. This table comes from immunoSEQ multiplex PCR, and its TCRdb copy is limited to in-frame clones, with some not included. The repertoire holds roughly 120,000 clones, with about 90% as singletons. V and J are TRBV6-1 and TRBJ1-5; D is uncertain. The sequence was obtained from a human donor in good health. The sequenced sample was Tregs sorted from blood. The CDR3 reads CASSTNQPQHF. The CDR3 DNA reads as TGTGCCAGCAGTACCAATCAGCCCCAGCATTTT.